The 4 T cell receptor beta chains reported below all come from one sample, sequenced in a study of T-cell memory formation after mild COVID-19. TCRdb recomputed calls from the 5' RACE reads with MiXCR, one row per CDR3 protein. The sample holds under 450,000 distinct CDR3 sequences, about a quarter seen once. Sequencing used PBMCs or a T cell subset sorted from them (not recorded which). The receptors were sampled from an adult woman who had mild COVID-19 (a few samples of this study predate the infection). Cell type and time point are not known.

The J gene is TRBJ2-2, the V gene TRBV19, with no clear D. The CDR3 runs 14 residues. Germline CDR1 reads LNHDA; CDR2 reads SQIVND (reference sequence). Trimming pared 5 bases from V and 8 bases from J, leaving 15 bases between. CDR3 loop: CASSSYASAGELFF. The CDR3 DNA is TGTGCCAGTAGTTCATACGCCTCGGCTGGGGAGCTGTTTTTT.

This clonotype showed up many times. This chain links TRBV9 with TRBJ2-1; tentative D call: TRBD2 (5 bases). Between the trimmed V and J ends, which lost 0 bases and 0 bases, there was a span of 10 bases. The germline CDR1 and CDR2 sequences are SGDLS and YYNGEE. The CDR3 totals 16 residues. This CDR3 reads CASSVAWESSYNEQFF. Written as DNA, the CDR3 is TGTGCCAGCAGCGTAGCATGGGAGAGCTCCTACAATGAGCAGTTCTTC.

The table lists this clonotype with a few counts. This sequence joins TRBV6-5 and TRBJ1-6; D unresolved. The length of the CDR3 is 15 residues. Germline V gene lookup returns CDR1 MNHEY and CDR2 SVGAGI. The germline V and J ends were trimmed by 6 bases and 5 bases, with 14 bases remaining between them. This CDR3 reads CASSRVPDNNSPLHF. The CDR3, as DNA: TGTGCCAGCAGCCGGGTTCCCGACAATAATTCACCCCTCCACTTT.

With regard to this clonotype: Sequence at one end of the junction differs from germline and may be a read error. This CDR3 reads CASSLGGARESSRNF. As DNA, the CDR3 is TGTGCCAGCAGCTTAGGGGGAGCGCGGGAATCTTCCCGAAACTTC. The chain links TRBV7-9 to TRBJ2-7, with a weak D call TRBD2 (6 bases). CDR1 is SEHNR and CDR2 is FQNEAQ in the germline V gene (reference sequence). The CDR3 is 15 amino acids. Combining the CDR3 with reference TRBV7-9 and TRBJ2-7 gives the whole variable domain DTGVSQNPRHKITKRGQNVTFRCDPISEHNRLYWYRQTLGQGPEFLTYFQNEAQLEKSRLLSDRFSAERPKGSFSTLEIQRTEQGDSAMYLCASSLGGARESSRNFGPGTRLTVT.